The clone carrying this TCR beta chain was recorded a few times. The data belong to a study of immune evolution from preneoplasia to lung adenocarcinoma. Clones were sequenced by immunoSEQ multiplex PCR, and TCRdb holds only the in-frame ones, with some missing. Counted here are roughly 38,000 clones, 74% occurring once; the ten biggest clones make up about 6.5%. Germline CDR1 SEHNR, CDR2 FQNEAQ (reference sequence). V shed 1 base and J shed 5 bases, with 5 bases lying between them. The CDR3 loop spans 12 amino acids. What was sequenced was FFPE invasive lung adenocarcinoma tissue. This receptor was identified in a person aged 55 to 75 with lung adenocarcinoma. This rearrangement joins TRBV7-9 to TRBJ2-5; D remains ambiguous. This chain's CDR3 is CASSLVQETQYF. The CDR3 coding sequence is TGTGCCAGCAGCTTAGTGCAGGAGACCCAGTACTTC. Variable domain in full (rest from reference TRBV7-9 and TRBJ2-5): DTGVSQNPRHKITKRGQNVTFRCDPISEHNRLYWYRQTLGQGPEFLTYFQNEAQLEKSRLLSDRFSAERPKGSFSTLEIQRTEQGDSAMYLCASSLVQETQYFGPGTRLLVL.